This is a list of T cell receptor beta chains from one sample in a study of response to subunit inactivated influenza vaccine. One entry per CDR3 protein results from TCRdb running MiXCR on the RT-PCR reads. The sample has about 540,000 distinct CDR3 sequences, approximately 22% seen once; the top ten hold around 2.8%. The same sample was also studied in work on T cells expressing NK-cell markers.

Sample: CD4+ T cells sorted from PBMCs, taken 11 to 12 days after vaccination. These receptors were collected from a man aged 50-60 years who received an inactivated influenza vaccine. CDR3s include the opening cysteine and the closing phenylalanine or tryptophan. Each record gives: J gene, D gene, V gene, CDR3 length, clone size, CDR3 DNA, CDR3 protein. A D gene is named only where the DNA matches it firmly. Rows may omit the clone size; those that give it use once, few, many or a size class.

TRBJ1-2,-,TRBV7-2,17,few,TGTGCCAGCAGCTTAATCCCCGTCCTAGGGGGGTACAATGGCTACACCTTC,CASSLIPVLGGYNGYTF
TRBJ2-3,TRBD2,TRBV5-1,15,few,TGCGCCAGCCGGACTAGCGGGCGGAGCACAGATACGCAGTATTTT,CASRTSGRSTDTQYF
TRBJ2-2,-,TRBV7-2,13,once,TGTGCCAGCAGCCAGGTAGAGGGCGGGGAGCTGTTTTTT,CASSQVEGGELFF
TRBJ2-1,-,TRBV20-1,13,few,TGCAGTGCTAGAGATCCGGGGAAAGGTGAGCAGTTCTTC,CSARDPGKGEQFF
TRBJ2-7,TRBD1,TRBV4-3,15,-,TGCGCCAGCAGCCTAGGGAGACAGGGTCCCTACGAGCAGTACTTC,CASSLGRQGPYEQYF
TRBJ2-3,TRBD1,TRBV20-1,16,once,TGCAGTGCTAGAGGAGAATACAGGGGTCCCACAGATACGCAGTATTTT,CSARGEYRGPTDTQYF
TRBJ1-1,-,TRBV4-2,15,few,TGTGCCAGCAGCCATGACAGGAGCCTCGGGACTGAAGCTTTCTTT,CASSHDRSLGTEAFF
TRBJ1-4,-,TRBV2,15,few,TGTGCCAGCCGCGACCATTGGGCAACTAATGAAAAACTGTTTTTT,CASRDHWATNEKLFF
TRBJ2-1,-,TRBV2,11,few,TGTGCCAGCAGGGTTTTTGGGGAGCAGTTCTTC,CASRVFGEQFF
TRBJ2-2,-,TRBV3-1,14,few,TGTGCCAGCAGCCCCCGGGACGGAACCGGGGAGCTGTTTTTT,CASSPRDGTGELFF
TRBJ2-2,-,TRBV7-9,13,once,TGTGCCAGCAAGCTCGCGGTTTCCGGGGAGCTGTTTTTT,CASKLAVSGELFF
TRBJ2-5,-,TRBV29-1,15,few,TGCAGCGTCAACTATCTTCGGGGGATACAAGAGACCCAGTACTTC,CSVNYLRGIQETQYF
TRBJ2-5,-,TRBV28,12,few,TGTGCCAGCAGTTTACCGGGGAAGGCCCAGTACTTC,CASSLPGKAQYF
TRBJ1-2,-,TRBV28,12,-,TGTGCCAGCAGTACCACAAACTATGGCTACACCTTC,CASSTTNYGYTF
TRBJ1-2,-,TRBV2,12,-,TGTGCCAGCAGCACCAGTAACTATGGCTACACCTTC,CASSTSNYGYTF
TRBJ1-3,-,TRBV7-2,14,-,TGTGCCAGCAGCCCAGGGTCTTATGGAAACACCATATATTTT,CASSPGSYGNTIYF
TRBJ2-3,-,TRBV18,15,-,TGTGCCAGCTCACCTCTAGCGTCGAGCACAGATACGCAGTATTTT,CASSPLASSTDTQYF
TRBJ2-1,-,TRBV30,20,few,TGTGCCTGGAGTGTTCCGCCCCGTGATATCCGGGGGAACTTGTACAATGAGCAGTTCTTC,CAWSVPPRDIRGNLYNEQFF
TRBJ1-1,-,TRBV6-1,14,many,TGTGCCAGCAGTGTAGTCCTTATGAACACTGAAGCTTTCTTT,CASSVVLMNTEAFF
TRBJ1-2,-,TRBV20-1,14,few,TGCAGTGCTAGAGATTTCCCCAGCAGGGTCGGCTACACCTTC,CSARDFPSRVGYTF